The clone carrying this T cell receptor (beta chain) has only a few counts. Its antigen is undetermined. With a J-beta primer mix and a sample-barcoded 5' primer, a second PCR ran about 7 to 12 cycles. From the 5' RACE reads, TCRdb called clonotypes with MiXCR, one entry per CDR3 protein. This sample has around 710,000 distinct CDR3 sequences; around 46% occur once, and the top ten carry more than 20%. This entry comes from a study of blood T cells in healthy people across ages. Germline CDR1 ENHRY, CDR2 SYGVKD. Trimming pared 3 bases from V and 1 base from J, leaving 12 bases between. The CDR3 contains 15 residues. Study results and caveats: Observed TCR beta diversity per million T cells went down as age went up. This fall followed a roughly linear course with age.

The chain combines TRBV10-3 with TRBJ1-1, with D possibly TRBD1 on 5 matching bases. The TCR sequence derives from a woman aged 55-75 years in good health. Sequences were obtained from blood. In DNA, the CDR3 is TGTGCCATCAGTGAACCGGGACGCCAGAACACTGAAGCTTTCTTT. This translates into CAISEPGRQNTEAFF.